This entry features one TCR beta chain sequence. This specimen belongs to a study of control samples from healthy donors and cancer patients. Method: immunoSEQ multiplex PCR; TCRdb's copy keeps in-frame clones and lacks some. The data show over 150,000 clones, more than 85% seen once. Unmatched junction bases numbered 4, after V lost 0 bases and J lost 4 bases. Germline CDR1 and CDR2: LGHDT and YNNKEL (reference sequence). This CDR3 is 16 amino acids long. V usage is TRBV3-1 (or the pseudogene TRBV3-2) and J usage is TRBJ2-3; 10 bases align to TRBD2. Material: blood. The source of this sequence is a woman aged 40-49 years in good health. The CDR3, as DNA: TGTGCCAGCAGCCAAGATGAAGCGGGGGGGGCAGATACGCAGTATTTT. It specifies CASSQDEAGGADTQYF.